This T cell receptor (beta chain) was documented in a study of identical twins. The CDR3 consists of 15 residues. Trimming removed 0 bases from V and 0 bases from J, with 8 bases in between. Germline V lookup: CDR1 MNHEY, CDR2 SVGAGI. TCRdb itself ran the 5' RACE reads through MiXCR, one entry per CDR3 protein. This table holds approximately 600,000 distinct CDR3 sequences, 7.1% found once. These data were also reused for a study on yellow fever vaccine responses in identical twins.

V gene TRBV6-5 combines with J gene TRBJ1-1; D unresolved. This receptor was identified in a woman aged 18-29 years in good health. The sequenced sample was PBMCs. The CDR3 region is CASSYSNSLNTEAFF. The DNA for the CDR3 is TGTGCCAGCAGTTACTCGAATAGCTTGAACACTGAAGCTTTCTTT.